Detailed here is one T cell receptor (beta chain). The antigen is not known. The entry originates in a study of T cell repertoires in cytomegalovirus infection. The V gene's germline CDR1 is MNHEY and CDR2 SVGEGT. The CDR3 has 15 residues. TCRdb passed the reads through MiXCR, listing each CDR3 protein once. The sample lists about a million distinct CDR3 sequences; around 32% were seen once. Study observations and caveats: Pooled public TCR beta family frequency picked out CMV carriers with the relevant HLA.

The sequencing used cultured CD8+ T cells from PBMCs, collected from culture after CMV antigen stimulation. The V and J genes are TRBV6-2 or TRBV6-3 and TRBJ2-7, with D possibly being TRBD1 (6 bases). This TCR was recovered from a human donor in good health (CMV status not recorded). Some clones in this sample may be carry-over from other donors' samples. The CDR3 protein is CASSPTGDYLYERYV. The CDR3 DNA reads as TGTGCCAGCAGTCCGACAGGAGACTATCTCTACGAGCGGTACGTC.